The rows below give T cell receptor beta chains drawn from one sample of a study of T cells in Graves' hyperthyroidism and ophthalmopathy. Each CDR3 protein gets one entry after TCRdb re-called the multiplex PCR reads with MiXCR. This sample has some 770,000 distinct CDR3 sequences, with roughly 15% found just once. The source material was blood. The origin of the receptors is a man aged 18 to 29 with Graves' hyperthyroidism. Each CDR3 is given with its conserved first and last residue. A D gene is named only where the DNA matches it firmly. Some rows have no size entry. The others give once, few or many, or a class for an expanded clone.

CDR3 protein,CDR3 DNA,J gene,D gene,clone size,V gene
CASSPPDRGTGELFF,TGTGCCAGCTCACCACCGGACAGGGGGACCGGGGAGCTGTTTTTT,TRBJ2-2,TRBD1,many,TRBV18
CATRGSGRTEAFF,TGTGCCACCAGAGGGTCCGGGAGAACTGAAGCTTTCTTT,TRBJ1-1,.,few,TRBV2
CASSYGLTYNEQFF,TGTGCCAGCAGTTACGGACTAACTTACAATGAGCAGTTCTTC,TRBJ2-1,.,many,TRBV6-2/TRBV6-3
CASSPTLVYGYTF,TGTGCCAGCAGCCCGACGCTCGTCTATGGCTACACCTTC,TRBJ1-2,.,few,TRBV14
CASSRGTSGGPYNEQFF,TGTGCCAGCAGCCGCGGGACTAGCGGGGGCCCGTACAATGAGCAGTTCTTC,TRBJ2-1,TRBD2,few,TRBV3-1
CASSSRGRQEKLFF,TGTGCCAGCAGCTCGAGGGGGCGCCAGGAAAAACTGTTTTTT,TRBJ1-4,TRBD1,.,TRBV13
CASSDVKGSYNEQFF,TGTGCCAGCAGTGACGTAAAGGGCTCCTACAATGAGCAGTTCTTC,TRBJ2-1,.,many,TRBV2
CASSPRGRETQYF,TGTGCCAGCTCACCGAGGGGGAGAGAGACCCAGTACTTC,TRBJ2-5,.,many,TRBV18
CASSRGRITEAFF,TGTGCCAGCTCACGAGGACGGATCACTGAAGCTTTCTTT,TRBJ1-1,.,many,TRBV18
CASSEAVGRRPYEQYF,TGTGCCAGCAGTGAAGCGGTCGGCAGGCGACCCTACGAGCAGTACTTC,TRBJ2-7,.,few,TRBV6-1
CASSPRQGVYEQYF,TGTGCCAGCTCACCACGACAGGGAGTCTACGAGCAGTACTTC,TRBJ2-7,TRBD1,many,TRBV18
CASSGSKGRLWKKLFF,TGTGCCAGCAGCGGGAGCAAAGGGCGGTTATGGAAAAAACTGTTTTTT,TRBJ1-4,.,.,TRBV7-9
CATSESLAGERDEQFF,TGTGCCACCAGTGAATCCCTAGCGGGAGAGAGGGATGAGCAGTTCTTC,TRBJ2-1,TRBD2,.,TRBV24-1
CASSPQPRTGGYGYTF,TGTGCCAGCAGCCCCCAACCTAGGACAGGCGGCTATGGCTACACCTTC,TRBJ1-2,TRBD1,few,TRBV27
CASSRDPGQGEGTEAFF,TGTGCCAGCAGCCGCGACCCGGGGCAAGGTGAGGGCACTGAAGCTTTCTTT,TRBJ1-1,.,.,TRBV7-3
CASSESGLHIQYF,TGTGCCAGCAGCGAATCGGGACTCCACATTCAGTACTTC,TRBJ2-4,.,.,TRBV6-1
CASRPLSTGELFF,TGTGCCAGCAGACCTTTAAGCACCGGGGAGCTGTTTTTT,TRBJ2-2,.,few,TRBV6-1
CASSEVEDTQYF,TGTGCCAGCAGTGAGGTGGAAGATACGCAGTATTTT,TRBJ2-3,.,.,TRBV6-1
CSAKDREHDEQYF,TGCAGTGCCAAGGACAGGGAGCACGACGAGCAGTACTTC,TRBJ2-7,TRBD1,many,TRBV20-1
CASSSWTSGRREQYF,TGTGCCAGCAGTTCCTGGACTAGCGGGAGGCGGGAGCAGTACTTC,TRBJ2-7,TRBD2,many,TRBV28
CASSLSGTGEGEQFF,TGTGCCAGCAGTTTATCGGGGACAGGGGAGGGTGAGCAGTTCTTC,TRBJ2-1,TRBD1,many,TRBV28
CSARLAGGNEQFF,TGCAGTGCTAGGTTAGCGGGAGGTAATGAGCAGTTCTTC,TRBJ2-1,TRBD2,many,TRBV20-1
CASSPPGTTNTQYF,TGTGCCAGCTCACCACCGGGGACTACTAATACGCAGTATTTT,TRBJ2-3,TRBD2,many,TRBV18
CASSLYDRGYEQCF,TGTGCCAGCAGTTTATACGACAGGGGCTACGAGCAGTGCTTC,TRBJ2-7,TRBD1,few,TRBV27
CATSPGLAGTEQFF,TGTGCCACATCCCCGGGACTAGCGGGAACGGAGCAGTTCTTC,TRBJ2-1,TRBD2,many,TRBV6-1
CAISEQGNYGYTF,TGTGCCATCAGTGAACAGGGGAACTATGGCTACACCTTC,TRBJ1-2,TRBD1,.,TRBV10-3
CASSAGATRGSEQFF,TGTGCCAGCAGCGCTGGAGCCACTCGGGGAAGCGAGCAGTTCTTC,TRBJ2-1,.,.,TRBV9
CASSLSGGNQPQHF,TGTGCCAGCAGTTTATCGGGGGGCAATCAGCCCCAGCATTTT,TRBJ1-5,.,many,TRBV7-9
CASAGAEQFF,TGTGCCAGCGCCGGGGCAGAGCAGTTCTTC,TRBJ2-1,.,.,TRBV12-3/TRBV12-4
CSARTGPYLSGTEAFF,TGCAGTGCGCGAACGGGCCCTTACCTTTCGGGCACTGAAGCTTTCTTT,TRBJ1-1,.,.,TRBV20-1
CASSYYRGSTQYF,TGTGCCAGCAGTTACTATCGGGGATCTACGCAGTATTTT,TRBJ2-3,.,few,TRBV6-2/TRBV6-3
CASSASGSGISHEQYF,TGTGCCAGCAGCGCTAGCGGGAGTGGTATATCCCACGAGCAGTACTTC,TRBJ2-7,TRBD2,many,TRBV7-2
CASMPAKYTEAFF,TGTGCCAGTATGCCGGCGAAATACACTGAAGCTTTCTTT,TRBJ1-1,.,.,TRBV19
CASSQDLTSGDLNEQFF,TGTGCCAGCAGCCAAGATCTTACTAGCGGGGACCTTAATGAGCAGTTCTTC,TRBJ2-1,TRBD2,.,TRBV3-1
CASSPRGSGDQETQYF,TGTGCCAGCAGCCCTCGAGGTAGCGGAGACCAAGAGACCCAGTACTTC,TRBJ2-5,.,.,TRBV7-2
CASSLRQIYEQYF,TGTGCCAGCAGTTTGCGACAGATCTACGAGCAGTACTTC,TRBJ2-7,.,few,TRBV28
CASSPVTFGDTQYF,TGTGCCAGCAGCCCAGTTACGTTTGGGGATACGCAGTATTTT,TRBJ2-3,.,.,TRBV7-2
CASYDRGGGNEQFF,TGTGCCAGCTACGACAGGGGGGGGGGCAATGAGCAGTTCTTC,TRBJ2-1,TRBD1,many,TRBV28
CASSPQKFMNTEAFF,TGTGCCAGTAGTCCGCAAAAATTCATGAACACTGAAGCTTTCTTT,TRBJ1-1,.,few,TRBV19
CASGVDASGRYEQYF,TGTGCCAGTGGCGTGGACGCTAGTGGTCGGTACGAGCAGTACTTC,TRBJ2-7,.,.,TRBV3-1
CASYTGYTNTGELFF,TGTGCCAGCTATACAGGGTATACGAACACCGGGGAGCTGTTTTTT,TRBJ2-2,.,.,TRBV19
CSARAEGGAGYEQYF,TGCAGTGCTAGAGCGGAGGGCGGGGCGGGCTACGAGCAGTACTTC,TRBJ2-7,.,many,TRBV20-1
CATSPAASNTGELFF,TGTGCCACTTCCCCGGCGGCCTCGAACACCGGGGAGCTGTTTTTT,TRBJ2-2,.,few,TRBV19
CASLGWGTEAFF,TGTGCCAGCCTCGGGTGGGGCACTGAAGCTTTCTTT,TRBJ1-1,.,.,TRBV5-6
CASSSSRIAKNIQYF,TGTGCCAGCAGCTCCAGTCGTATAGCCAAAAACATTCAGTACTTC,TRBJ2-4,.,few,TRBV11-3
CASSEGTGTTDTQYF,TGTGCCAGCAGTGAAGGGACAGGAACCACAGATACGCAGTATTTT,TRBJ2-3,TRBD1,many,TRBV2
CASSYSNRGGEKLFF,TGTGCCAGCAGTTACTCGAACAGGGGAGGTGAAAAACTGTTTTTT,TRBJ1-4,TRBD1,.,TRBV6-2/TRBV6-3
CASSRNRGRGYGYTF,TGTGCCAGCAGTCGCAACAGGGGGCGCGGCTATGGCTACACCTTC,TRBJ1-2,TRBD1,.,TRBV27
CASSQSTGAASGNTIYF,TGTGCCAGCTCACAATCCACCGGGGCCGCCTCTGGAAACACCATATATTTT,TRBJ1-3,.,.,TRBV18
CSARPLSRSYEQYF,TGCAGTGCTAGGCCCCTCAGCAGGTCCTACGAGCAGTACTTC,TRBJ2-7,.,.,TRBV20-1
CASRTFPGTGAYNEQFF,TGTGCCAGCAGAACATTCCCCGGGACAGGGGCCTACAATGAGCAGTTCTTC,TRBJ2-1,TRBD1,few,TRBV7-9
CASSLLDRENEQYF,TGTGCCAGCAGTTTATTGGACAGGGAGAACGAGCAGTACTTC,TRBJ2-7,TRBD1,many,TRBV28
CASSLKAGGYEQYF,TGTGCCAGTAGCCTAAAGGCGGGAGGTTACGAGCAGTACTTC,TRBJ2-7,TRBD2,many,TRBV19
CSARDYTLASGRGGTDTQYF,TGCAGTGCTAGAGATTATACCCTGGCTAGCGGGAGGGGGGGCACAGATACGCAGTATTTT,TRBJ2-3,TRBD2,many,TRBV20-1
CASTLGGSYNEQFF,TGTGCCAGCACCTTAGGGGGGTCCTACAATGAGCAGTTCTTC,TRBJ2-1,.,few,TRBV12-3/TRBV12-4
CASSRQGRSAGNTIYF,TGTGCCAGCAGTCGACAGGGACGAAGTGCTGGAAACACCATATATTTT,TRBJ1-3,TRBD1,.,TRBV28
CASSLSSNNEQFF,TGTGCCAGCAGCTTATCTAGCAACAATGAGCAGTTCTTC,TRBJ2-1,.,many,TRBV7-9